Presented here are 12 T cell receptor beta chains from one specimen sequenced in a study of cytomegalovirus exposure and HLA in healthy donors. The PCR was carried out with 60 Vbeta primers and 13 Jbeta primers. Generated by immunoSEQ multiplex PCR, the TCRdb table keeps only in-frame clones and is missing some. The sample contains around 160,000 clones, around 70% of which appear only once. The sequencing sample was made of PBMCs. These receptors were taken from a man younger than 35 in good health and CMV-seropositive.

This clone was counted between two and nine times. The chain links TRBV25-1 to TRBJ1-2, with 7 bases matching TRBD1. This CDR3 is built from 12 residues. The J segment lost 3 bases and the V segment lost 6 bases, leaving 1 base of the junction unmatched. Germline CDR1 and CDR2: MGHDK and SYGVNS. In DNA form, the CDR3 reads TGTGCCAGCAGAGGGGGCGACTATGGCTACACCTTC. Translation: CASRGGDYGYTF.

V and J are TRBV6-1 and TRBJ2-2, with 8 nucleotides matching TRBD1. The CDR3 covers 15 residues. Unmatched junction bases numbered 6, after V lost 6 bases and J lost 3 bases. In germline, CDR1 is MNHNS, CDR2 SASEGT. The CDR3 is CASRTGARDTGELFF. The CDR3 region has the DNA TGTGCCAGCAGGACAGGGGCGAGGGACACCGGGGAGCTGTTTTTT.

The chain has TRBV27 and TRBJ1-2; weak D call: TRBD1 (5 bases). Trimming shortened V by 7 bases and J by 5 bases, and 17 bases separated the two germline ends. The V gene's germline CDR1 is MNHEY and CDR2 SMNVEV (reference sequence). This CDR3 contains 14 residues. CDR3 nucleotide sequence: TGTGCCAGCAAGGGAAGCTTGACAGATTATGGCTACACCTTC. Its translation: CASKGSLTDYGYTF.

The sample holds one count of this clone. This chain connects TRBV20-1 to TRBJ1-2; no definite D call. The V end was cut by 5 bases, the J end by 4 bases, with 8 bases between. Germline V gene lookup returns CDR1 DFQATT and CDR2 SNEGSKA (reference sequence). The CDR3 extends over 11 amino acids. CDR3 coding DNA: TGCAGTGCTTCCGGGAGCTATGGCTACACCTTC. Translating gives CSASGSYGYTF.

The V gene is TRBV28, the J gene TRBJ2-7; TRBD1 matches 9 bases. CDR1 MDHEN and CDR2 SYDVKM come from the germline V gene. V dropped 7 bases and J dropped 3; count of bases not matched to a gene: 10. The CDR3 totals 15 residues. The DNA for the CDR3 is TGTGCCAGCAACCCGGGTCCGGGACAGGGCTACGAGCAGTACGTC. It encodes CASNPGPGQGYEQYV.

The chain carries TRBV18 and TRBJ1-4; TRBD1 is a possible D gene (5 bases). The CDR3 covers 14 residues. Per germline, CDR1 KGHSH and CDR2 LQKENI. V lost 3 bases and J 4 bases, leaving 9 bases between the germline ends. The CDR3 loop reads CASSPTGDNEKLFF. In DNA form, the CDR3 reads TGTGCCAGCTCACCGACGGGGGATAATGAAAAACTGTTTTTT.

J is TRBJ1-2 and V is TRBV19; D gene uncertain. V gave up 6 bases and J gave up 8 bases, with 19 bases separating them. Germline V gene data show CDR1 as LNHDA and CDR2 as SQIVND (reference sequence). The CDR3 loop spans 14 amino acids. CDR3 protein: CASSPAGDGSGYTF. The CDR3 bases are TGTGCCAGTAGCCCCGCCGGAGACGGCTCCGGCTACACCTTC.

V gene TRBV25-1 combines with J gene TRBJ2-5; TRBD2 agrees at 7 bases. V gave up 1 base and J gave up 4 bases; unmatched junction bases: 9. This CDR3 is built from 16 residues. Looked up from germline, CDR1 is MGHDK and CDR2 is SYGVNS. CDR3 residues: CASSESEREGRETQYF. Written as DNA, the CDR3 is TGTGCCAGCAGTGAATCAGAAAGGGAGGGACGAGAGACCCAGTACTTC.

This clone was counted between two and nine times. The CDR3: CASRGTAGSGANVLTF. CDR3 sequence (DNA): TGCGCCAGCAGGGGGACAGCAGGCTCTGGGGCCAACGTCCTGACTTTC. V and J are TRBV5-1 and TRBJ2-6; TRBD1 matches 7 bases. With 5 bases clipped from V and 0 bases from J, the junction kept 5 bases outside the gene matches. In germline, CDR1 is SGHRS, CDR2 YFSETQ. CDR3 length: 16 amino acids.

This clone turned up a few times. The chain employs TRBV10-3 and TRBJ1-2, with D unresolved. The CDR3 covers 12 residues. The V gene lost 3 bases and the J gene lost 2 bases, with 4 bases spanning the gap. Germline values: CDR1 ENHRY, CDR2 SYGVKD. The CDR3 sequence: CAISEQNYGYTF. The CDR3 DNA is TGTGCCATCAGTGAACAGAACTATGGCTACACCTTC.

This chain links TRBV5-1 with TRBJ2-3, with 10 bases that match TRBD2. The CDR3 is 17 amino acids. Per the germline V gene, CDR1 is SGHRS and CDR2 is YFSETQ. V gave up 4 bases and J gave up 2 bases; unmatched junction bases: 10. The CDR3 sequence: CASSQKRGGTNTDTQYF. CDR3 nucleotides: TGCGCCAGCAGCCAGAAGCGGGGGGGGACAAACACAGATACGCAGTATTTT.

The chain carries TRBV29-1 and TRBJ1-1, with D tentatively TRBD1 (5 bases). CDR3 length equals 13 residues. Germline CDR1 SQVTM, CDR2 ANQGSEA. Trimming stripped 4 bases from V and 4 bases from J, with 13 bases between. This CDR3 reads CSVAPRGTTEAFF. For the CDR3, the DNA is TGCAGCGTTGCGCCTCGGGGGACCACTGAAGCTTTCTTT. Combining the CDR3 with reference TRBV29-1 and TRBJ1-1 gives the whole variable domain SAVISQKPSRDICQRGTSLTIQCQVDSQVTMMFWYRQQPGQSLTLIATANQGSEATYESGFVIDKFPISRPNLTFSTLTVSNMSPEDSSIYLCSVAPRGTTEAFFGQGTRLTVV.